This is a list of T cell receptor beta chains from one sample in a study of blood T cell repertoires in COVID-19. TCRdb keeps only in-frame clones here, not all; method: immunoSEQ multiplex PCR. Of 190,000 or so clones in the sample, approximately 90% were seen once. Sequencing input: peripheral blood. Receptor source: a man in his sixties who had recovered from COVID-19. CDR3s include the opening cysteine and the closing phenylalanine or tryptophan. A D gene is named only where the DNA matches it firmly. A row's size may be missing; if present it is once, few, many or a size class.

D gene: -; clone size: -; J gene: TRBJ2-7; V gene: TRBV7-6; CDR3 protein: CASSSTVYEQYF; CDR3 DNA: TGTGCCAGCAGCTCTACAGTCTACGAGCAGTACTTC
D gene: TRBD2; clone size: -; J gene: TRBJ2-3; V gene: TRBV30; CDR3 protein: CAWSSSGRSTDTQYF; CDR3 DNA: TGTGCCTGGAGTTCGAGCGGGAGGAGCACAGATACGCAGTATTTT
D gene: -; clone size: few; J gene: TRBJ1-3; V gene: TRBV7-8; CDR3 protein: CASSTTIQDRNTIYF; CDR3 DNA: TGTGCCAGCAGTACAACGATTCAGGATCGAAACACCATATATTTT
D gene: -; clone size: -; J gene: TRBJ1-1; V gene: TRBV11-2; CDR3 protein: CASSAAGPRNTEAFF; CDR3 DNA: TGTGCCAGCAGCGCCGCGGGACCGCGGAACACTGAAGCTTTCTTT
D gene: TRBD1; clone size: -; J gene: TRBJ2-1; V gene: TRBV6-4; CDR3 protein: CASSLQPGQGGEQFF; CDR3 DNA: TGTGCCAGCTCCCTTCAACCGGGACAGGGGGGTGAGCAGTTCTTC
D gene: -; clone size: -; J gene: TRBJ1-2; V gene: TRBV15; CDR3 protein: CATSYREVHYGYTF; CDR3 DNA: TGTGCCACCAGCTACCGTGAGGTTCACTATGGCTACACCTTC
D gene: -; clone size: -; J gene: TRBJ1-6; V gene: TRBV7-2; CDR3 protein: CASSFNLYNSPLHF; CDR3 DNA: TGTGCCAGCAGCTTCAATTTGTATAATTCACCCCTCCACTTT
D gene: TRBD1; clone size: many; J gene: TRBJ1-1; V gene: TRBV29-1; CDR3 protein: CSASGQATTEAFF; CDR3 DNA: TGCAGCGCTTCGGGACAGGCAACCACTGAAGCTTTCTTT
D gene: TRBD2; clone size: -; J gene: TRBJ2-7; V gene: TRBV5-1; CDR3 protein: CASSYLAGSSYEQYF; CDR3 DNA: TGCGCCAGCAGCTACCTAGCGGGATCCTCCTACGAGCAGTACTTC
D gene: -; clone size: -; J gene: TRBJ1-5; V gene: TRBV19; CDR3 protein: CASKVQVGPDQPQHF; CDR3 DNA: TGTGCCAGTAAAGTTCAAGTGGGGCCTGATCAGCCCCAGCATTTT
D gene: -; clone size: once; J gene: TRBJ2-4; V gene: TRBV24-1; CDR3 protein: CATSDWAGDKPSKENIQYF; CDR3 DNA: TGTGCCACCAGTGATTGGGCAGGGGATAAACCTTCAAAGGAAAACATTCAGTACTTC
D gene: -; clone size: few; J gene: TRBJ1-3; V gene: TRBV5-4; CDR3 protein: CASSLGGASSGNTIYF; CDR3 DNA: TGTGCCAGCAGCTTGGGTGGGGCTAGCTCTGGAAACACCATATATTTT
D gene: TRBD2; clone size: -; J gene: TRBJ2-7; V gene: TRBV5-4; CDR3 protein: CASSPDRAGGLYEQYF; CDR3 DNA: TGTGCCAGCAGCCCTGATCGAGCGGGGGGCCTCTACGAGCAGTACTTC
D gene: TRBD1; clone size: -; J gene: TRBJ1-6; V gene: TRBV5-6; CDR3 protein: CASSYGTGVTSPLHF; CDR3 DNA: TGTGCCAGCAGCTACGGGACAGGGGTTACTTCACCCCTCCACTTT
D gene: -; clone size: -; J gene: TRBJ1-2; V gene: TRBV27; CDR3 protein: CASSLTGNYGYTF; CDR3 DNA: TGTGCCAGCAGTCTTACAGGGAACTATGGCTACACCTTC
D gene: -; clone size: few; J gene: TRBJ1-4; V gene: TRBV28; CDR3 protein: CASSLIGSLNEKLFF; CDR3 DNA: TGTGCCAGCAGTTTAATCGGGAGTCTTAATGAAAAACTGTTTTTT
D gene: -; clone size: -; J gene: TRBJ2-7; V gene: TRBV28; CDR3 protein: CASSLTGSFYEQYF; CDR3 DNA: TGTGCCAGCAGTCTAACAGGGTCATTCTACGAGCAGTACTTC
D gene: -; clone size: -; J gene: TRBJ1-2; V gene: TRBV29-1; CDR3 protein: CGQKDFNYGYTF; CDR3 DNA: TGCGGGCAGAAAGATTTTAACTATGGCTACACCTTC
D gene: -; clone size: -; J gene: TRBJ1-2; V gene: TRBV7-3; CDR3 protein: CASSLQGTDGYTF; CDR3 DNA: TGTGCCAGCAGCTTACAGGGTACGGATGGCTACACCTTC
D gene: TRBD1; clone size: -; J gene: TRBJ2-5; V gene: TRBV29-1; CDR3 protein: CSGGTGGQTQYF; CDR3 DNA: TGCAGCGGGGGGACAGGAGGACAGACCCAGTACTTC
D gene: -; clone size: -; J gene: TRBJ1-1; V gene: TRBV6-2/TRBV6-3; CDR3 protein: CASSYEPGWGENTEAFF; CDR3 DNA: TGTGCCAGCAGTTACGAGCCAGGGTGGGGCGAGAACACTGAAGCTTTCTTT
D gene: -; clone size: -; J gene: TRBJ2-7; V gene: TRBV19; CDR3 protein: CASSIYPSSYEQYF; CDR3 DNA: TGTGCCAGTAGTATTTATCCGAGCTCCTACGAGCAGTACTTC
D gene: -; clone size: -; J gene: TRBJ2-7; V gene: TRBV7-9; CDR3 protein: CASREGGFDEQYF; CDR3 DNA: TGTGCCAGCAGGGAAGGGGGATTCGACGAGCAGTACTTC
D gene: TRBD1; clone size: -; J gene: TRBJ2-7; V gene: TRBV6-5; CDR3 protein: CASSRDRGYEQYF; CDR3 DNA: TGTGCCAGCAGTAGGGACAGGGGGTACGAGCAGTACTTC
D gene: -; clone size: -; J gene: TRBJ1-2; V gene: TRBV9; CDR3 protein: CASSVEQVNYGYTF; CDR3 DNA: TGTGCCAGCAGCGTAGAACAGGTGAACTATGGCTACACCTTC
D gene: -; clone size: -; J gene: TRBJ2-5; V gene: TRBV19; CDR3 protein: CASSLSGLQETQYF; CDR3 DNA: TGTGCCAGTAGTCTGTCGGGACTCCAAGAGACCCAGTACTTC